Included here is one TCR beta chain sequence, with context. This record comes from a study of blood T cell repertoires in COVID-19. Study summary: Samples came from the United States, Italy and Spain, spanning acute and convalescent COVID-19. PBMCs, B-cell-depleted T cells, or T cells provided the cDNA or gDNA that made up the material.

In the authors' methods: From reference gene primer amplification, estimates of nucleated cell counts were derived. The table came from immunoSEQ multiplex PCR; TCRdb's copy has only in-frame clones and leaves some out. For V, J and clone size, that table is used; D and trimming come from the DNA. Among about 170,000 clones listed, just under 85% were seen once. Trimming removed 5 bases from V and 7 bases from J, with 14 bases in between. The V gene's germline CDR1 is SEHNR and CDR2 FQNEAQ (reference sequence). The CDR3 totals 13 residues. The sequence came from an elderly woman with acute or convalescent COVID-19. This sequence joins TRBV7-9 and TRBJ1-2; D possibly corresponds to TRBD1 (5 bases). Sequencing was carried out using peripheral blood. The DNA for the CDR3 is TGTGCCAGCAGCCGGATCGCGGGGACTGGCTACACCTTC. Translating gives CASSRIAGTGYTF.